The 8 T cell receptor beta chains reported below all come from one sample, sequenced in a study of blood T cell repertoires in COVID-19. The protocol was immunoSEQ multiplex PCR, while the TCRdb copy is restricted to in-frame clones and leaves out a portion. The data hold approximately 97,000 clones, with approximately 85% observed a single time. Sequencing used peripheral blood. The source is a human donor in a cohort sampled during active COVID-19.

The gene calls are TRBV7-2 and TRBJ1-6, with 8 positions matching TRBD1. This CDR3 spans 15 amino acids. Per germline, CDR1 SGHTA and CDR2 FQGNSA. With 1 base clipped from V and 9 bases from J, the junction kept 5 bases outside the gene matches. CDR3 region: CASSLVAGGGSPLHF. In DNA, the CDR3 is TGTGCCAGCAGCTTAGTGGCAGGGGGCGGTTCACCCCTCCACTTT.

The rearrangement joins TRBV6-5 to TRBJ1-1; TRBD1 matches 7 bases. The germline V gene encodes CDR1 MNHEY and CDR2 SVGAGI. The CDR3 has 15 residues. J was trimmed by 4 bases and V by 6 bases; bases with no gene match: 11. This chain's CDR3 is CASRYTTGVSTEAFF. The CDR3 DNA is TGTGCCAGCAGATACACCACAGGGGTGAGCACTGAAGCTTTCTTT.

In DNA form, the CDR3 reads TGTGCCACCAGTGACGGTCGAAACACTGAAGCTTTCTTT. Encoded protein: CATSDGRNTEAFF. The V call is TRBV24-1, the J call TRBJ1-1, with unresolved D. Germline loops: CDR1 KGHDR, CDR2 SFDVKD. This CDR3 comprises 13 residues. Trimming left V 4 bases short and J 2 bases short, with 7 bases between.

The J gene is TRBJ1-1, the V gene TRBV29-1; D unclear. V was clipped by 2 bases and J by 3 bases, with 7 bases between them. This CDR3 has 12 residues. The germline V gene has CDR1 SQVTM and CDR2 ANQGSEA. CDR3 sequence (DNA): TGCAGCGTTGAAATCAGTTACACTGAAGCTTTCTTT. This sequence encodes CSVEISYTEAFF.

This clone was counted a single time. The chain employs TRBV5-1 and TRBJ1-6, with D perhaps matching TRBD1 (5 bases). The germline CDR1 and CDR2 sequences are SGHRS and YFSETQ. The CDR3 covers 17 residues. Trimming pared 0 bases from V and 8 bases from J, leaving 18 bases between. The CDR3 region is CASSLGSSGTADSPLHF. CDR3 coding DNA: TGCGCCAGCAGCTTGGGCAGCTCCGGGACTGCAGATTCACCCCTCCACTTT.

The chain carries TRBV6-5 and TRBJ2-3, with D possibly matching TRBD2 (6 bases). The V gene lost 6 bases and the J gene lost 4 bases, with 17 bases spanning the gap. Per germline, CDR1 MNHEY and CDR2 SVGAGI. This CDR3 contains 15 residues. CDR3 sequence reads: CASSSRLVRADTQYF. CDR3 sequence (DNA): TGTGCCAGCAGCTCCCGACTAGTAAGGGCAGATACGCAGTATTTT.

V gene TRBV5-4 combines with J gene TRBJ1-1, with 10 positions matching TRBD1. The CDR3 spans 13 residues. Germline values: CDR1 SGHNT, CDR2 YYREEE (reference sequence). V was clipped by 4 bases and J by 3 bases; unmatched bases: 0. The CDR3 protein is CASSGTGDTEAFF. Written as DNA, the CDR3 is TGTGCCAGCAGCGGGACAGGGGACACTGAAGCTTTCTTT.

The chain joins TRBV10-2 to TRBJ2-3; 11 bases are a match to TRBD2. CDR1 is WSHSY and CDR2 is SAAADI in the germline V gene. Unmatched junction bases numbered 12, after V lost 5 bases and J lost 5 bases. The CDR3 is 17 amino acids. The DNA for the CDR3 is TGCGCCAGCAGTTTTCCGACTAGCGGGGATTTTGAAGATACGCAGTATTTT. It encodes CASSFPTSGDFEDTQYF.